This record covers a single T cell receptor (beta chain). The target antigen is unknown. The sample is drawn from a study of T cell repertoires in cytomegalovirus infection. As for the study in general: In public TCR beta signatures, there were indications of both CMV infection and matching HLA type. Points from the study as a whole: Dominant in the ex vivo response were TCR beta clonotypes restricted by HLA-C and specific for CMV.

MiXCR, run by TCRdb on the reads, gives a single entry per CDR3 protein. This table holds roughly 640,000 distinct CDR3 sequences, less than 25% found once. The receptor was isolated from a human donor in good health (CMV status not recorded). Some clones in this sample may be carry-over from other donors' samples. The sequencing input was CD8+ T cells from PBMCs.

CDR3 residues: CASRDIMNTEAFF. The CDR3 DNA reads as TGTGCCAGCAGGGATATTATGAACACTGAAGCTTTCTTT. V gene TRBV2 combines with J gene TRBJ1-1; D unresolved. Trimming took off 6 bases at V and 0 bases at J, with 8 bases between the two ends. Germline V gene sequence: CDR1 SNHLY, CDR2 FYNNEI. The CDR3 length is 13 residues.